This T cell receptor (beta chain) is from a study of blood T cell repertoires in COVID-19. Study in general: Samples taken during acute and convalescent COVID-19 were collected in the United States, Italy and Spain. PBMCs, B-cell-depleted T cells, or T cells provided the cDNA or gDNA that made up the material.

V gave up 6 bases and J gave up 13 bases; unmatched junction bases: 8. The CDR3 contains 12 residues. Authors' analysis steps: Amplification of reference gene primers was used by the study to estimate nucleated cell counts. The repertoire was sequenced with immunoSEQ multiplex PCR; TCRdb's copy has only in-frame clones and lacks some. The V and J calls and clone size are taken from that table; D and trimming were inferred from the DNA. This table holds about 23,000 clones, roughly 94% found once. This clone was seen just once. The sequence was obtained from a woman between 45 and 65 years old with active COVID-19. The chain uses TRBV12-3 or TRBV12-4 and TRBJ2-3; 9 bases line up with TRBD1. Material: peripheral blood. The CDR3 DNA is TGTGCCAGCAGGGAGGACAGGGGAGTGGAGTATTTT. Protein product: CASREDRGVEYF.